This TCR beta chain was found in a study of vaccination effects on CD4 cells after COVID-19. Study context: Peptide-pool stimulation followed by sequencing identified expanded antigen-specific CD4+ clonotypes in the ViraFEST assay. Study findings and constraints: Common cold coronaviruses were cross-recognized by only 1 of 255 vaccine-induced clones in healthy vaccinees. Marked clonal contraction was seen in infection- and vaccine-induced clones late after vaccination.

A word on this clone: Its antigen is still unknown.

Cells that had been cultured for approximately ten days were the source of isolated CD4+ T cells. All study participants received two doses of BNT162b2 or mRNA-1273 vaccine. In the vaccine recipients, nucleocapsid antibodies were negative and there was no prior SARS-CoV-2 infection. The repertoire was sequenced with immunoSEQ multiplex PCR; TCRdb's copy has only in-frame clones and lacks some. The sample lists fewer than 75,000 clones, roughly four fifths seen once, with more than 2% in the top ten. Trimming took off 2 bases at V and 7 bases at J, with 19 bases between the two ends. CDR3 length: 16 residues. Germline V gene data show CDR1 as KGHDR and CDR2 as SFDVKD.

The chain carries TRBV24-1 and TRBJ2-5; D gene uncertain. This specimen was CD4+ T cells from PBMCs cultured without peptide, taken after COVID-19 vaccination. The clonotype originates from a human donor who received a COVID-19 vaccine. The CDR3 coding sequence is TGTGCCACCAGTGATTCAGGTAGCTTCCTCCTGGGGACCCAGTACTTC. Translating it yields CATSDSGSFLLGTQYF.